The rows below give T cell receptor beta chains drawn from one sample of a study of cytomegalovirus exposure and HLA in healthy donors. Generated by immunoSEQ multiplex PCR, the TCRdb table keeps only in-frame clones and is missing some. The sample has 150,000 to 200,000 clones, about 65% seen once. Sequencing was performed on PBMCs. Source of these receptors: a girl between 5 and 17 years old in good health and CMV-seronegative. CDR3s include the opening cysteine and the closing phenylalanine or tryptophan. D genes are given only for firm matches. A row's size may be missing; if present it is once, few, many or a size class.

j_call clone_size d_call v_call cdr3_nt cdr3_aa
TRBJ2-1 NA NA TRBV5-1 TGCGCCAGCAGCTCGAGGGCCTCCTACAATGAGCAGTTCTTC CASSSRASYNEQFF
TRBJ2-7 few NA TRBV10-1 TGCGCCAGCAGTGAGTCGACAGCTGCCTACGAGCAGTACTTC CASSESTAAYEQYF
TRBJ2-3 few TRBD2 TRBV6-4 TGTGCCAGCAGCGGGACTAGCGGGGGCACAGATACGCAGTATTTT CASSGTSGGTDTQYF
TRBJ1-1 NA NA TRBV5-4 TGTGCCAGCAGCCTTTACGAGACAGGTCCCACTGAAGCTTTCTTT CASSLYETGPTEAFF
TRBJ2-3 NA TRBD2 TRBV15 TGTGCCACCAGCGGACTAACGCGGGGGGACTTCACAGATACGCAGTATTTT CATSGLTRGDFTDTQYF
TRBJ1-2 NA TRBD1 TRBV27 TGTGCCAGCCGGGAGGGGACAGAGTATGGCTACACCTTC CASREGTEYGYTF
TRBJ2-7 NA TRBD1 TRBV28 TGTGCCAGCAGTTTATCGGACAGGGGGCAGAACCTCTTC CASSLSDRGQNLF
TRBJ2-5 few TRBD1 TRBV27 TGTGCCAGCAGTTCTACCAAGGGACAGGGCCCCCAAGAGACCCAGTACTTC CASSSTKGQGPQETQYF
TRBJ1-5 NA NA TRBV5-1 TGCGCCAGCAGCTTGGAGGGAGTCGATCAGCCCCAGCATTTT CASSLEGVDQPQHF
TRBJ1-5 once NA TRBV19 TGTGCCAGTAGTATTGCAGGGGCGGGTCAGCCCCAGCATTTT CASSIAGAGQPQHF
TRBJ2-1 NA TRBD2 TRBV6-5 TGTGCCAGCAGTTTTACGGGGGGATCGAATGAGCAGTTCTTC CASSFTGGSNEQFF
TRBJ2-7 NA TRBD2 TRBV18 TGTGCCAGCTCACTACGACTAGCGGGGGACCTCTACGAGCAGTACTTC CASSLRLAGDLYEQYF
TRBJ1-5 NA TRBD1 TRBV7-9 TGTGCCAGCAGCTTAGCTGGACAGGGCAATCAGCCCCAGCATTTT CASSLAGQGNQPQHF
TRBJ1-1 NA TRBD1 TRBV6-5 TGTGCCAGCAGTCCATCGACAGGGGGCGCGACTGAAGCTTTCTTT CASSPSTGGATEAFF
TRBJ1-2 NA NA TRBV7-9 TGTGCCAGCAGCGAAAACAGGGAGAGCTATGGCTACACCTTC CASSENRESYGYTF
TRBJ2-5 NA NA TRBV6-4 TGTGCCAGCAGTCGCGAGCGGGAAGAGACCCAGTACTTC CASSREREETQYF
TRBJ1-1 few NA TRBV6-5 TGTGCCAGCAGTGAAGAAGGACTGACTGGGGAAGCTTTCTTT CASSEEGLTGEAFF
TRBJ2-3 NA NA TRBV2 TGTGCCAGCAGAAGGGACTTCACGGATACGCAGTATTTT CASRRDFTDTQYF
TRBJ2-7 NA NA TRBV14 TGTGCCAGCAGCCAAGATTCAGGGTTTCTCTACGAGCAGTACTTC CASSQDSGFLYEQYF
TRBJ1-5 NA NA TRBV5-6 TGTGCCAGCAGCTTGGTGCGGGGCAATCAGCCCCAGCATTTT CASSLVRGNQPQHF
TRBJ1-1 NA TRBD1 TRBV18 TGTGCCAGCTCACCTCTGGACAGGGGGCCGGACACTGAAGCTTTCTTT CASSPLDRGPDTEAFF
TRBJ2-7 NA TRBD2 TRBV27 TGTGCCAGTTCCAGCGGGGGGGGAGGCGAGCAGTACTTC CASSSGGGGEQYF
TRBJ2-7 NA TRBD1 TRBV7-3 TGTGCCAGCAGCTCAACAGGGGGTCTGGACGAGCAGTACTTC CASSSTGGLDEQYF
TRBJ1-6 NA NA TRBV5-1 TGCGCCAGCAGCTTGTCGAGGGTGGATTCACCCCTCCACTTT CASSLSRVDSPLHF
TRBJ1-2 NA TRBD1 TRBV2 TGTGCCAGCAGTGTACAGGGACAGGGACTCTATGGCTACACCTTC CASSVQGQGLYGYTF
TRBJ1-5 once NA TRBV7-6 TGTGCCAGCAGCTCGTGGCGGCCAAAGCCCCAGCATTTT CASSSWRPKPQHF
TRBJ1-1 NA TRBD1 TRBV5-1 TGCGCCAGCAGCTTGGCAGGGGGCTATGAAGCTTTCTTT CASSLAGGYEAFF
TRBJ1-4 NA NA TRBV27 TGTGCCAGCAGTGCCCGGGGGATTGCTAATGAAAAACTGTTTTTT CASSARGIANEKLFF
TRBJ1-1 NA TRBD1 TRBV18 TGTGCCAGCTCATCGGTCCCGGGACAGGGGGGAGAAGCTTTCTTT CASSSVPGQGGEAFF
TRBJ1-1 NA NA TRBV2 TGTGCCAGCGGTGAAGCGCGGGGCAGGGCCACTGAAGCTTTCTTT CASGEARGRATEAFF
TRBJ1-1 NA NA TRBV27 TGTGCCAGCAGTTTAGAGTTGGGAGCAGTAGCTTTCTTT CASSLELGAVAFF
TRBJ2-2 NA NA TRBV5-1 TGCGCCAGCAGCCCGCTGGCCAAAACCGGGGAGCTGTTTTTT CASSPLAKTGELFF
TRBJ1-2 few NA TRBV19 TGTGCCAGTAGTTTTGGCGGCGGCTACACCTTC CASSFGGGYTF
TRBJ1-6 NA NA TRBV9 TGTGCCAGCAGCCTTGAAGGGGTACGATCACCCCTCCACTTT CASSLEGVRSPLHF
TRBJ1-1 NA TRBD1 TRBV5-1 TGCGCCAGCAGCGTCGGGACAGGAAGTGTTGAAGCTTTCTTT CASSVGTGSVEAFF
TRBJ2-2 NA NA TRBV9 TGTGCCAGCGAAGGGAGAAACACCGGGGAGCTGTTTTTT CASEGRNTGELFF
TRBJ2-3 NA NA TRBV2 TGTGCCAGCAGGGATAGCTCAGATACGCAGTATTTT CASRDSSDTQYF
TRBJ1-2 NA NA TRBV21-1 TGTGCCAGCAGCCCGAGGGGGGGGAACTATGGCTACACCTTC CASSPRGGNYGYTF
TRBJ2-7 few TRBD1 TRBV19 TGTGCCAGTAGACCCTGGACAGGAGCCTACGAGCAGTACTTC CASRPWTGAYEQYF
TRBJ1-2 NA NA TRBV5-1 TGCGCCAGCAGCTTGGATCTGGGGGCCCTCTATGGCTACACCTTC CASSLDLGALYGYTF
TRBJ2-5 NA TRBD2 TRBV29-1 TGCAGCGTAGGACAAGTAGCGGGGGGTGAGACCCAGTACTTC CSVGQVAGGETQYF
TRBJ1-2 NA NA TRBV6-5 TGTGCCAGCAGCTATATCGGGGGGAACTATGGCTACACCTTC CASSYIGGNYGYTF
TRBJ1-1 NA TRBD1 TRBV6-5 TGTGCCAGCAGTTACTCGCCAGGGGGTGACACTGAAGCTTTCTTT CASSYSPGGDTEAFF
TRBJ2-7 NA NA TRBV6-1 TGTGCCACAAAGGACGCGACAGGACCCTACGAGCAGTACTTC CATKDATGPYEQYF
TRBJ1-1 NA TRBD1 TRBV11-2 TGTGCCAGCAGCTTTAGGGGACAGGGTATTACTGAAGCTTTCTTT CASSFRGQGITEAFF
TRBJ1-1 once NA TRBV15 TGTGCCACCAGCAGAGGGGTGACAGGACGGAACACTGAAGCTTTCTTT CATSRGVTGRNTEAFF
TRBJ2-7 NA TRBD1 TRBV4-1 TGCGCCAGCAGCCAGAGGACAGGGGGAGACTCCTACGAGCAGTACTTC CASSQRTGGDSYEQYF
TRBJ1-5 NA NA TRBV5-4 TGTGCCAGCAGCGTCCGAGGTGGCAATCAGCCCCAGCATTTT CASSVRGGNQPQHF
TRBJ2-5 few NA TRBV10-1 TGCGCCAGCAGTGATAGGACAGTACCGGAGACCCAGTACTTC CASSDRTVPETQYF
TRBJ2-7 NA TRBD1 TRBV10-3 TGTGCCGCCCTAGGGGGCCCGTCCTCCTACGAGCAGTACTTC CAALGGPSSYEQYF
TRBJ1-5 NA NA TRBV9 TGTGCCAGCAGCGTAGGAGGGAGTGAAGGTCAGCCCCAGCATTTT CASSVGGSEGQPQHF
TRBJ2-2 NA NA TRBV11-2 TGTGCCAGCGAGTGGCTAGCGAACACCGGGGAGCTGTTTTTT CASEWLANTGELFF
TRBJ2-3 NA NA TRBV7-9 TGTGCCAGCAGCTTAGCGCGTGGGGCCACAGATACGCAGTATTTT CASSLARGATDTQYF
TRBJ2-7 NA TRBD2 TRBV6-1 TGTGCCAGCAGTGAAGTTAGCGGGAGTTCCTACGAGCAGTACTTC CASSEVSGSSYEQYF
TRBJ1-1 NA TRBD1 TRBV19 TGTGCCAGTAGTATGTCTCGGCGGACCGACAGGGTGAACACTGAAGCTTTCTTT CASSMSRRTDRVNTEAFF
TRBJ2-3 NA NA TRBV5-6 TGTGCCAGCAGCATAAAAACGGGACTGACCGGGACGCAGTATTTT CASSIKTGLTGTQYF
TRBJ2-7 NA NA TRBV6-1 TGTGCCAGCAGTGAAGGGGCTAGCAGTACGTACGAGCAGTACTTC CASSEGASSTYEQYF
TRBJ1-2 NA NA TRBV2 TGTGCCAGGACGGAGGGAGACTATGGCTACACCTTC CARTEGDYGYTF
TRBJ1-2 NA NA TRBV6-5 TGTGCCAGCAGTTACTCGACGGGGTTCTATGGCTACACCTTC CASSYSTGFYGYTF